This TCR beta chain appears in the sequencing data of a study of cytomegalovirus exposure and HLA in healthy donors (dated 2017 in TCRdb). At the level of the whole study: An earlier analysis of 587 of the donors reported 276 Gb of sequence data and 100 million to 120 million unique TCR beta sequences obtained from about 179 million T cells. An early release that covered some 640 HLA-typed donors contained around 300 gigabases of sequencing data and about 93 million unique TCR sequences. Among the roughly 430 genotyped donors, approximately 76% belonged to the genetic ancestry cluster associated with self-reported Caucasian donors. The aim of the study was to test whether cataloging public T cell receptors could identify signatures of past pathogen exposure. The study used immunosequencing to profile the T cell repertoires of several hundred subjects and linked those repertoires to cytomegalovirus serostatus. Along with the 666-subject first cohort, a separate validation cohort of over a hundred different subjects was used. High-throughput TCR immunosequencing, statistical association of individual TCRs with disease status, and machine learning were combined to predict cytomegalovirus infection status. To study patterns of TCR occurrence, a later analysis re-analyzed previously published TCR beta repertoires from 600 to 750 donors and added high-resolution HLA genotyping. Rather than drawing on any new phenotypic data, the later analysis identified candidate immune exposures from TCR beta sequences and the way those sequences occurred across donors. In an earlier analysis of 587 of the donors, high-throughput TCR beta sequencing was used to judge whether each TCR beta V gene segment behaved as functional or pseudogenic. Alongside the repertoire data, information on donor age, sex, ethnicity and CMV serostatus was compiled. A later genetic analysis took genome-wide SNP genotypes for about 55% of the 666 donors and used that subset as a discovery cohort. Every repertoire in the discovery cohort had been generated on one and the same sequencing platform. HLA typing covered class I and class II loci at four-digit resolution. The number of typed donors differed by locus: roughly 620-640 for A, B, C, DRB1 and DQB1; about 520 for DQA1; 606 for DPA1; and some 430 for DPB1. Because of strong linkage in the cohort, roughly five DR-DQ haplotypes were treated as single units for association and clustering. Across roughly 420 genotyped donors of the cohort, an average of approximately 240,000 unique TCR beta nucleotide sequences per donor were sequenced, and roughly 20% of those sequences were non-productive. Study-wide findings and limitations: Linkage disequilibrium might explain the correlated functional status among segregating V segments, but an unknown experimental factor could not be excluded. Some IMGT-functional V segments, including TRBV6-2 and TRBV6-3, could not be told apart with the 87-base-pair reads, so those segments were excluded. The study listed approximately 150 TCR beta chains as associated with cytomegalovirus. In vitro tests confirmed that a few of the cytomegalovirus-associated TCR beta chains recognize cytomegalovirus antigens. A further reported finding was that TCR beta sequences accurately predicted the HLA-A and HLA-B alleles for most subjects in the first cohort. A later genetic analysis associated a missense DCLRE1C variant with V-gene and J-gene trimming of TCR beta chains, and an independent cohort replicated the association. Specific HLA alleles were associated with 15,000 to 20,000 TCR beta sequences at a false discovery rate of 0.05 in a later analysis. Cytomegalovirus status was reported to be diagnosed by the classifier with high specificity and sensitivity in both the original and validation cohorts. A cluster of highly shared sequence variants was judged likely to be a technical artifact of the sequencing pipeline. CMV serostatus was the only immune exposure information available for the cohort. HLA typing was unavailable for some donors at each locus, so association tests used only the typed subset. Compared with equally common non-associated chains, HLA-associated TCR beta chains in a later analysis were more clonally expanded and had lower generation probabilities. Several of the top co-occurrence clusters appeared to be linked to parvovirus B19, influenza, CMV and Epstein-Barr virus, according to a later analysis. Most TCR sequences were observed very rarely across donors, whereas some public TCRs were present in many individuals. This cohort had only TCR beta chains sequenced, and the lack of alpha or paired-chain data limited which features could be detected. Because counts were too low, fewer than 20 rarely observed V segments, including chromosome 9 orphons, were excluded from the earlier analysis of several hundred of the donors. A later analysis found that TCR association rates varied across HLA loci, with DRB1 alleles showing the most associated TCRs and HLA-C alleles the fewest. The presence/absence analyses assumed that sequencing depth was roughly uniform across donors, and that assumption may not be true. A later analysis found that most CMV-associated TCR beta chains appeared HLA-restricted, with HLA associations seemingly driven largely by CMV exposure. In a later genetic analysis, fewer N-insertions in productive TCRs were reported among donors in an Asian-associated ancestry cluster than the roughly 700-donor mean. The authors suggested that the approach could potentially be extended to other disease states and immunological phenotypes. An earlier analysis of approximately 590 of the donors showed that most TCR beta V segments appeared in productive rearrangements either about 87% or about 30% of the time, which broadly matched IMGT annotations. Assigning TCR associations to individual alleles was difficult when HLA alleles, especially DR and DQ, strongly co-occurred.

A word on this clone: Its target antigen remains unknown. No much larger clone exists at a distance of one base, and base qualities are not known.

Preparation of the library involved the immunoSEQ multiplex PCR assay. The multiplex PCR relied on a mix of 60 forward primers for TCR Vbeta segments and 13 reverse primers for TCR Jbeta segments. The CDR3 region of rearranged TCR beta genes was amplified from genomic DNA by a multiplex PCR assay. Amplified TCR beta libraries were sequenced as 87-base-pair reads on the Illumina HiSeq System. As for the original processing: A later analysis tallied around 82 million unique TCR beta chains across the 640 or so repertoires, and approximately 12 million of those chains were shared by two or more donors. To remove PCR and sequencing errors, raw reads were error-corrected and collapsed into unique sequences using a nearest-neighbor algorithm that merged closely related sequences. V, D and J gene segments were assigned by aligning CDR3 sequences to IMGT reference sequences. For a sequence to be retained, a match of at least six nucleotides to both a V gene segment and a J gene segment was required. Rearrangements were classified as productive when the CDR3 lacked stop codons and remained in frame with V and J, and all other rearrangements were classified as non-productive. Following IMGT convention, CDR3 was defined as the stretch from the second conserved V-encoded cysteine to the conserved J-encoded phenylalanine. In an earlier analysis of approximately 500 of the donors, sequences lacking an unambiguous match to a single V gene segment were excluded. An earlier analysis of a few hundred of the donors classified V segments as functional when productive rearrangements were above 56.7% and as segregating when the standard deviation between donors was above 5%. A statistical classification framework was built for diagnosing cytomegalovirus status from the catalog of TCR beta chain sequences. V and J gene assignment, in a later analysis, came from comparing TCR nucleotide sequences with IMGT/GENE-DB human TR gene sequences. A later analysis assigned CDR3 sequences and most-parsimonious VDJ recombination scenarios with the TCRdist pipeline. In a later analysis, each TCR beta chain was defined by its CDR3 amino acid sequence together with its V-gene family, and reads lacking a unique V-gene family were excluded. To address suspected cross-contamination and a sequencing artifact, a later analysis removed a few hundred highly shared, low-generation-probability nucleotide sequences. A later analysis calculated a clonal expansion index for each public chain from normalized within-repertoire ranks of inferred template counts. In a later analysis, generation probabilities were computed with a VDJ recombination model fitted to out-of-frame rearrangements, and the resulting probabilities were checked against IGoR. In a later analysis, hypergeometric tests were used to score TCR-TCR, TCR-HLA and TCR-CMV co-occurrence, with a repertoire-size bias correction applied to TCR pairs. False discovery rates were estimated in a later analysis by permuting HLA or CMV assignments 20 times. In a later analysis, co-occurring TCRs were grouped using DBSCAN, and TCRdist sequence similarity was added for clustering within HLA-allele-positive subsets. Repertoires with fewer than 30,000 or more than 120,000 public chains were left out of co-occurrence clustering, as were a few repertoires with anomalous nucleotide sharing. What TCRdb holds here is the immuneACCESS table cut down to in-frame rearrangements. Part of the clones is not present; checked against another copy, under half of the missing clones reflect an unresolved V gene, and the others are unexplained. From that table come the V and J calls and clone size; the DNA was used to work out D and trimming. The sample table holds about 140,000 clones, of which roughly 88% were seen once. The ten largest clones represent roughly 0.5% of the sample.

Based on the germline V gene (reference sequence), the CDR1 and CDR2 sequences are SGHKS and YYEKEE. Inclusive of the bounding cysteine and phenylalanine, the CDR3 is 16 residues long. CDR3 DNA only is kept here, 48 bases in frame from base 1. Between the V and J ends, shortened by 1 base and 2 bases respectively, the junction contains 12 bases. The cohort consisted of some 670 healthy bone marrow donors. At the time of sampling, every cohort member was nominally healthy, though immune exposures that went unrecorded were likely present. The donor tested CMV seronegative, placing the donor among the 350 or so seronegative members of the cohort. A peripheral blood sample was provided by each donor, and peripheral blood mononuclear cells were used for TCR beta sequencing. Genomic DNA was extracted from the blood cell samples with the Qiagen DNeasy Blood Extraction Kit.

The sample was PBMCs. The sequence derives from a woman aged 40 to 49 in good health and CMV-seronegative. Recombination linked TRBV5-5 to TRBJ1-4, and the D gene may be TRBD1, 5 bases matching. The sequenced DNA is TGTGCCAGCAGCTTGCCGCCCAGGGTCACTAATGAAAAACTGTTTTTT. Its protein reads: CASSLPPRVTNEKLFF.